The 27 T cell receptor beta chains reported below all come from one sample, sequenced in a study of T-cell memory formation after mild COVID-19. TCRdb ran MiXCR on the 5' RACE reads and lists one entry per CDR3 protein. The sample yields a few hundred thousand distinct CDR3 sequences, under 30% seen once. Sequenced material: PBMCs or a T cell subset sorted from them (not recorded which). The receptors stem from an adult woman who had mild COVID-19 (a few samples of this study predate the infection). Cell type and time point are not known.

The rearrangement links TRBV7-2 to TRBJ2-5; D is unresolved. V was shortened by 2 bases and J by 2 bases, with 12 bases between the two germline ends. The CDR3 consists of 15 residues. Per the germline V gene, CDR1 is SGHTA and CDR2 is FQGNSA. The CDR3 sequence: CASSLRSGFQETQYF. CDR3 sequence (DNA): TGTGCCAGCAGCTTACGGTCCGGTTTTCAAGAGACCCAGTACTTC.

This clonotype was seen a handful of times. The chain employs TRBV24-1 and TRBJ2-1; 7 nucleotides align to TRBD2. The CDR3 is 15 amino acids. Germline CDR1 is KGHDR and CDR2 is SFDVKD. Trimming at V came to 3 bases and at J to 0 bases, leaving 1 base not matched to a gene. The CDR3 DNA reads as TGTGCCACCAGTGATAGCGGGGCCTCCTACAATGAGCAGTTCTTC. Its protein is CATSDSGASYNEQFF.

This clonotype was picked up a small number of times. The J gene is TRBJ1-2, the V gene TRBV2; tentative D call: TRBD1 (5 bases). V lost 3 bases and J 2 bases, leaving 10 bases between the germline ends. This CDR3 spans 14 amino acids. Germline V lookup: CDR1 SNHLY, CDR2 FYNNEI. This CDR3 is CASSDPGTNYGYTF. For the CDR3, the DNA is TGTGCCAGCAGTGACCCAGGGACCAACTATGGCTACACCTTC.

In its sample, this clonotype was seen a few times. The chain is built from TRBV11-2 and TRBJ2-1; 11 nucleotides align to TRBD2. Trimming at V came to 4 bases and at J to 11 bases, leaving 13 bases not matched to a gene. Germline assignment: CDR1 SGHAT and CDR2 FQNNGV. CDR3 length equals 16 residues. CDR3 in DNA: TGTGCCAGCAGCTCCATATCAGGGACTAGCGGCCACAAGCAGTTCTTC. Translation gives CASSSISGTSGHKQFF. The whole variable domain, filled in from reference TRBV11-2 and TRBJ2-1, reads EAGVAQSPRYKIIEKRQSVAFWCNPISGHATLYWYQQILGQGPKLLIQFQNNGVVDDSQLPKDRFSAERLKGVDSTLKIQPAKLEDSAVYLCASSSISGTSGHKQFFGPGTRLTVL.

The chain has TRBV7-3 and TRBJ2-6; the D is unclear. The CDR3 has 20 residues. V lost 5 bases and J lost 0, with 23 bases in between. CDR1 is SGHTA, CDR2 FQGTGA, per germline. The CDR3 DNA reads as TGTGCCAGCAGCGGAACCCGACGCACAGTGCAGAGCTCTGGGGCCAACGTCCTGACTTTC. Its protein is CASSGTRRTVQSSGANVLTF. Full variable domain (rest looked up from reference TRBV7-3 and TRBJ2-6): GAGVSQTPSNKVTEKGKYVELRCDPISGHTALYWYRQSLGQGPEFLIYFQGTGAADDSGLPNDRFFAVRPEGSVSTLKIQRTERGDSAVYLCASSGTRRTVQSSGANVLTFGAGSRLTVL.

The chain links TRBV6-2 or TRBV6-3 to TRBJ2-1, with 12 positions matching TRBD2. This CDR3 spans 17 amino acids. The germline V gene encodes CDR1 MNHEY and CDR2 SVGEGT. V shed 3 bases and J 6 bases; nucleotides not matched to a gene: 9. The CDR3 DNA reads TGTGCCAGCAGTTATTCTATGACTAGCGGGAGTGGCAATGAGCAGTTCTTC. Its translation: CASSYSMTSGSGNEQFF.

This clonotype was seen a handful of times. This chain links TRBV12-3 or TRBV12-4 with TRBJ2-7, with 7 bases matching TRBD1. V gave up 5 bases and J gave up 0 bases; unmatched junction bases: 4. This CDR3 is 14 amino acids long. CDR3 loop: CASSGQESSYEQYF. Here the CDR3 DNA reads TGTGCCAGCAGTGGACAGGAAAGCTCCTACGAGCAGTACTTC.

This clonotype was seen repeatedly, ten times or more. The V and J genes are TRBV4-3 and TRBJ2-7; D is ambiguous. The CDR3 sequence is 14 residues long. Germline V CDR1 and CDR2: LGHNA, YSLEER. Trimming cost V 1 base and J 2 bases, with 9 bases left between them. The CDR3: CASSQGEATYEQYF. The CDR3 DNA reads TGCGCCAGCAGCCAAGGGGAAGCGACCTACGAGCAGTACTTC.

This clonotype showed up just a few times. V and J are TRBV24-1 and TRBJ2-3; D is ambiguous. The CDR3 runs 12 residues. V was clipped by 5 bases and J by 5 bases, with 7 bases between them. Germline CDR1 is KGHDR and CDR2 is SFDVKD. The CDR3 reads CATSVRGDTQYF. As DNA, the CDR3 is TGTGCCACCAGTGTCCGAGGAGATACGCAGTATTTT.

The V call is TRBV20-1, the J call TRBJ2-4; D perhaps matches TRBD1 (5 bases). This CDR3 has 14 amino acids. V was trimmed by 5 bases and J by 6 bases, leaving 17 bases between them. CDR1 and CDR2 from the germline V gene are DFQATT and SNEGSKA (reference sequence). The CDR3: CSAQGRGAANIQYF. As DNA, the CDR3 is TGCAGTGCTCAGGGAAGAGGCGCAGCAAACATTCAGTACTTC.

In DNA form, the CDR3 reads TGTGCCAGCAGTTCGGGGCAAGTCTACGAGCAGTACTTC. It specifies CASSSGQVYEQYF. This chain links TRBV12-3 or TRBV12-4 with TRBJ2-7; either TRBD1 or TRBD2 may supply D (5 bases each). V lost 4 bases and J lost 3, with 10 bases in between. The CDR3 extends over 13 amino acids.

In this sample, this clonotype turned up a few times. This sequence joins TRBV24-1 and TRBJ1-2, with 7 bases identical to TRBD1. The CDR3 runs 13 residues. V lost 4 bases, J lost 8 bases, and 6 bases stayed unmatched. Germline CDR1 KGHDR, CDR2 SFDVKD. CDR3 region: CATSESRGYGYTF. As DNA, the CDR3 is TGTGCCACCAGTGAATCCAGGGGGTACGGCTACACCTTC.

This clonotype was counted only a few times. V and J are TRBV4-3 and TRBJ2-7; perhaps TRBD1 as D (7 bases). Germline lookup yields CDR1 LGHNA and CDR2 YSLEER. V lost 3 bases to trimming and J lost 3 bases, with 18 bases between them. This CDR3 contains 16 residues. The CDR3 protein is CASSQGFQGGRYEQYF. CDR3 coding DNA: TGCGCCAGCAGCCAGGGCTTTCAGGGGGGTCGCTACGAGCAGTACTTC.

This clonotype was seen a few times. This CDR3 is CATSAGGYTEAFF. The DNA for the CDR3 is TGTGCCACCAGTGCAGGGGGGTACACTGAAGCTTTCTTT. The gene calls are TRBV24-1 and TRBJ1-1, with 7 bases lining up with TRBD1. The CDR3 runs to 13 residues. Germline V gene data show CDR1 as KGHDR and CDR2 as SFDVKD. V lost 5 bases, J lost 3 bases, and 2 bases stayed unmatched.

The rearrangement links TRBV5-1 to TRBJ1-1; tentatively, D is TRBD1 (5 bases). CDR3 length: 13 amino acids. V lost 5 bases and J lost 1, with 9 bases in between. Germline V gene data show CDR1 as SGHRS and CDR2 as YFSETQ. Here the CDR3 reads CASRKQGNTEAFF. The CDR3 DNA follows: TGCGCCAGCAGGAAGCAGGGGAACACTGAAGCTTTCTTT.

The genes are TRBV5-1 and TRBJ2-2; D uncertain. The CDR3 runs 15 residues. The germline V gene encodes CDR1 SGHRS and CDR2 YFSETQ. V was cut by 5 bases and J by 0 bases, with 11 bases left in between. The CDR3 bases are TGCGCCAGCAGACGCGCCGGCCCGAACACCGGGGAGCTGTTTTTT. It yields the protein CASRRAGPNTGELFF.

This clonotype turned up a few times. The chain is built from TRBV5-5 and TRBJ1-2; D is undetermined. Germline V gene lookup returns CDR1 SGHKS and CDR2 YYEKEE (reference sequence). V was trimmed by 2 bases and J by 7 bases, leaving 6 bases between them. The CDR3 runs to 11 residues. DNA for the CDR3: TGTGCCAGCAGCTTAGATGGTGGCTACACCTTC. Protein: CASSLDGGYTF. The full variable domain, rest sourced from reference TRBV5-5 and TRBJ1-2, is DAGVTQSPTHLIKTRGQQVTLRCSPISGHKSVSWYQQVLGQGPQFIFQYYEKEERGRGNFPDRFSARQFPNYSSELNVNALLLGDSALYLCASSLDGGYTFGSGTRLTVV.

This clonotype has only a few counts. V and J are TRBV9 and TRBJ2-5, with a weak D call TRBD1 (7 bases). Germline CDR1 reads SGDLS; CDR2 reads YYNGEE. V lost 0 bases, J lost 3 bases, and 30 bases lay in between. The CDR3 loop spans 21 amino acids. CDR3 bases: TGTGCCAGCAGCGTAGGGGGATCGTATTCGGGGGACAGCGTTGGGGAAGAGACCCAGTACTTC. It encodes CASSVGGSYSGDSVGEETQYF.

This clonotype occurred a few times. This sequence joins TRBV10-3 and TRBJ1-1; maybe TRBD1 (5 bases). With 6 bases removed from V and 1 base from J, the gap between germline ends came to 9 bases. There are 13 residues in the CDR3. The germline V gene encodes CDR1 ENHRY and CDR2 SYGVKD. The CDR3 DNA reads as TGTGCCATCAGACAGGCATGGAACACTGAAGCTTTCTTT. Translated: CAIRQAWNTEAFF.

The chain carries TRBV5-6 and TRBJ2-7; 8 nucleotides align to TRBD1. The germline gives CDR1 SGHDT, CDR2 YYEEEE. The CDR3 extends over 14 amino acids. V shed 2 bases, J shed 5 bases, and the junction held 6 bases outside the gene matches. In DNA, the CDR3 is TGTGCCAGCAGCTTCGACAGGGGCCAGCACGAGCAGTACTTC. Protein product: CASSFDRGQHEQYF. The full variable domain, in which reference TRBV5-6 and TRBJ2-7 provide the parts outside the CDR3, is DAGVTQSPTHLIKTRGQQVTLRCSPKSGHDTVSWYQQALGQGPQFIFQYYEEEERQRGNFPDRFSGHQFPNYSSELNVNALLLGDSALYLCASSFDRGQHEQYFGPGTRLTVT.

The chain is built from TRBV12-5 and TRBJ2-2; 12 bases are shared with TRBD1. Germline values: CDR1 LGHNT, CDR2 FRNRAP. Losses at the gene ends were 1 base for V and 0 bases for J; bases not matched to a gene: 3. The CDR3 is 18 residues long. The CDR3 sequence is CASGLAGTGGANTGELFF. The CDR3 DNA reads as TGTGCTAGTGGTTTGGCTGGGACAGGGGGCGCGAACACCGGGGAGCTGTTTTTT.

The chain links TRBV7-9 to TRBJ1-2, with TRBD1 as a possible D gene (6 bases). Germline CDR1 SEHNR, CDR2 FQNEAQ (reference sequence). This CDR3 contains 14 residues. V lost 5 bases, J lost 4 bases, and 14 bases lay in between. This CDR3 reads CASSPGQFPYGYTF. DNA of the CDR3: TGTGCCAGCAGCCCCGGACAGTTCCCCTATGGCTACACCTTC.

The CDR3 is CSVGASGDREQFF. CDR3 bases: TGCAGCGTTGGGGCTAGCGGGGACCGGGAGCAGTTCTTC. The J gene is TRBJ2-1, the V gene TRBV29-1; the match to TRBD2 covers 9 bases. Germline V lookup: CDR1 SQVTM, CDR2 ANQGSEA. The CDR3 length is 13 residues. V dropped 4 bases and J dropped 10; count of bases not matched to a gene: 8.

This clonotype was observed a handful of times. This chain connects TRBV5-5 to TRBJ1-4; perhaps TRBD1 as D (6 bases). V lost 3 bases to trimming and J lost 0 bases, with 12 bases between them. There are 16 residues in the CDR3. The germline V gene has CDR1 SGHKS and CDR2 YYEKEE (reference sequence). CDR3 sequence: CASSWDTYATNEKLFF. CDR3 DNA: TGTGCCAGCAGCTGGGACACATATGCAACTAATGAAAAACTGTTTTTT.

J is TRBJ2-1 and V is TRBV6-5; TRBD1 agrees at 7 bases. CDR1 and CDR2 (germline): MNHEY, SVGAGI. Trimming removed 6 bases from V and 10 bases from J; junction bases left unmatched: 9. This CDR3 region has 13 residues. As DNA, the CDR3 is TGTGCCAGCAGAACGGGACAGTCTAGAGAGCAGTTCTTC. It specifies CASRTGQSREQFF.

This chain connects TRBV7-9 to TRBJ2-7; TRBD1 is a possible D gene (6 bases). CDR3 length: 14 residues. Trimming took off 4 bases at V and 3 bases at J, with 13 bases between the two ends. The germline V gene has CDR1 SEHNR and CDR2 FQNEAQ (reference sequence). The CDR3 is CASSSRQGGYEQYF. The CDR3 bases are TGTGCCAGCAGCTCCCGACAAGGGGGCTACGAGCAGTACTTC.

The V and J genes are TRBV6-1 and TRBJ2-1, with TRBD1 identical over 8 bases. The CDR3 consists of 14 residues. Germline CDR1 MNHNS, CDR2 SASEGT. J was trimmed by 2 bases and V by 7 bases; bases with no gene match: 4. CDR3 nucleotides: TGTGCCAGCACCCTGACAGGGGCCTACAATGAGCAGTTCTTC. This gives the protein CASTLTGAYNEQFF.